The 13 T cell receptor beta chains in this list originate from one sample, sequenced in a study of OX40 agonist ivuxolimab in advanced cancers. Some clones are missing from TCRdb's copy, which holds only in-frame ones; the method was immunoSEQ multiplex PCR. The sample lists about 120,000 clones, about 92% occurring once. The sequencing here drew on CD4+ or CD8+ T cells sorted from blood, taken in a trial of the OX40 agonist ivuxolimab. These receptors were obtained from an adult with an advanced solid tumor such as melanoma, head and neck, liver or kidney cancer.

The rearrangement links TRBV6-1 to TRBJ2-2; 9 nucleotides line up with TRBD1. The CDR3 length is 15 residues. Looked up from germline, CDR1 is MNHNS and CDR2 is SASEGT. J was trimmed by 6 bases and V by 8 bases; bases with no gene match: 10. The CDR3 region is CASLRDRVFAGELFF. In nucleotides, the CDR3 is TGTGCCAGCCTCCGGGACAGGGTTTTCGCCGGGGAGCTGTTTTTT.

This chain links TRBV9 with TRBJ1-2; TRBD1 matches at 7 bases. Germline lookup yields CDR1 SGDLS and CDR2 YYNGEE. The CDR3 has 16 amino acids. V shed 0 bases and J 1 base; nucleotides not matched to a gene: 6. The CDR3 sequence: CASSVEDRRVNYGYTF. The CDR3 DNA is TGTGCCAGCAGCGTAGAGGACAGGCGAGTTAACTATGGCTACACCTTC.

Here the CDR3 DNA reads TGTGCCAGCACCAATCCGGGAGCCCGTAATGAGCAGTTCTTC. It encodes CASTNPGARNEQFF. This chain links TRBV7-2 with TRBJ2-1, with D perhaps TRBD2 (6 bases). Trimming shortened V by 7 bases and J by 7 bases, and 17 bases separated the two germline ends. Germline V lookup: CDR1 SGHTA, CDR2 FQGNSA. This CDR3 is built from 14 residues. Variable domain in full (rest from reference TRBV7-2 and TRBJ2-1): GAGVSQSPSNKVTEKGKDVELRCDPISGHTALYWYRQSLGQGLEFLIYFQGNSAPDKSGLPSDRFSAERTGGSVSTLTIQRTQQEDSAVYLCASTNPGARNEQFFGPGTRLTVL.

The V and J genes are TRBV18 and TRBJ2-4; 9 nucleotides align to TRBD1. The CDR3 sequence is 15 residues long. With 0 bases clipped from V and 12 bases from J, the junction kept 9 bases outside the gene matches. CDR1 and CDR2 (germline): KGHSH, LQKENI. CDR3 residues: CASSPPGQGFYAQYF. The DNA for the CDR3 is TGTGCCAGCTCACCACCGGGACAGGGTTTTTACGCTCAGTACTTC.

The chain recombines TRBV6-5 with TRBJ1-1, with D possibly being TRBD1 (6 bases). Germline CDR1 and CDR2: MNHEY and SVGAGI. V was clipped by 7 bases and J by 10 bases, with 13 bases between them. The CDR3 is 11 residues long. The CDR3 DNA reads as TGTGCCAGCAATACAGGGAAAGGAGCTTTCTTT. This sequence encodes CASNTGKGAFF.

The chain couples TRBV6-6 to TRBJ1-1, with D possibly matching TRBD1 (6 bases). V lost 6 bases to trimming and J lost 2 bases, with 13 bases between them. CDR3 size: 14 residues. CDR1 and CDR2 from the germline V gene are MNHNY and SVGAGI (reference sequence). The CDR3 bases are TGTGCCAGCAGCCGACAGGTAGGAAACACTGAAGCTTTCTTT. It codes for CASSRQVGNTEAFF.

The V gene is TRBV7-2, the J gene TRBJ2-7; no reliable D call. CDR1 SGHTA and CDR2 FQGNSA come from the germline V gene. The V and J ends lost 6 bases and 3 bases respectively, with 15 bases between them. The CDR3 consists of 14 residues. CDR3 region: CASRYREWRYEQYF. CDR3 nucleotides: TGTGCCAGCAGATACAGAGAATGGCGCTACGAGCAGTACTTC. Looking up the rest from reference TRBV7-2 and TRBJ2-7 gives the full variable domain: GAGVSQSPSNKVTEKGKDVELRCDPISGHTALYWYRQSLGQGLEFLIYFQGNSAPDKSGLPSDRFSAERTGGSVSTLTIQRTQQEDSAVYLCASRYREWRYEQYFGPGTRLTVT.

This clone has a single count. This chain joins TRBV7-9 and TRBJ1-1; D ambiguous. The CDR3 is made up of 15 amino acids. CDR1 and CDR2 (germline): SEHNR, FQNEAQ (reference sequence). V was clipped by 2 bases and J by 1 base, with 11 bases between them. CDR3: CASSLPAAPNTEAFF. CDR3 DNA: TGTGCCAGCAGCTTACCGGCGGCTCCGAACACTGAAGCTTTCTTT. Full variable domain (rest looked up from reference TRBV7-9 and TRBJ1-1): DTGVSQNPRHKITKRGQNVTFRCDPISEHNRLYWYRQTLGQGPEFLTYFQNEAQLEKSRLLSDRFSAERPKGSFSTLEIQRTEQGDSAMYLCASSLPAAPNTEAFFGQGTRLTVV.

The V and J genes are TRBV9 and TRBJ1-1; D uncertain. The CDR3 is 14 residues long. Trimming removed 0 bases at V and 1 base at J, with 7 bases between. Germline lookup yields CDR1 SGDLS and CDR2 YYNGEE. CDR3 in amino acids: CASSVAGPNTEAFF. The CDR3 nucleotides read TGTGCCAGCAGCGTAGCAGGACCGAACACTGAAGCTTTCTTT.

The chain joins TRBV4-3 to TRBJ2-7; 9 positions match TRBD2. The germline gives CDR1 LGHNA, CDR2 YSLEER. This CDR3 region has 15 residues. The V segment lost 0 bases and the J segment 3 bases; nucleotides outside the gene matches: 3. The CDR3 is CASSQEALAGYEQYF. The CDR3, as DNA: TGCGCCAGCAGCCAAGAGGCACTAGCGGGCTACGAGCAGTACTTC.

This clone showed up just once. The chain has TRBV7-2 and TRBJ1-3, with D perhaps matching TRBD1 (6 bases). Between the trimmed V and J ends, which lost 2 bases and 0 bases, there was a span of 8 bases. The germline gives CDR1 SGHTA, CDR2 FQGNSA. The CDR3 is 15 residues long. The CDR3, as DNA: TGTGCCAGCAGCTTAACAGGGCTCTCTGGAAACACCATATATTTT. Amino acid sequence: CASSLTGLSGNTIYF.

The CDR3, as DNA: TGTGCCAGCAGTCCCGGGACAGGCTTTATGAGCAATCAGCCCCAGCATTTT. The encoded protein is CASSPGTGFMSNQPQHF. The chain couples TRBV28 to TRBJ1-5; TRBD1 matches at 8 bases. CDR1 and CDR2 from the germline V gene are MDHEN and SYDVKM. The CDR3 totals 17 residues. After removal of 5 bases from V and 1 base from J, the junction contained 10 bases not matched to a gene.

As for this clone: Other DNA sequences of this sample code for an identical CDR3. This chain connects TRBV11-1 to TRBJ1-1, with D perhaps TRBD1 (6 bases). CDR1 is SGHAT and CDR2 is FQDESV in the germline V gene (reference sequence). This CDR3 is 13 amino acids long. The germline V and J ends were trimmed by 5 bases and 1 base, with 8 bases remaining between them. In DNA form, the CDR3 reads TGTGCCAGCAGCCAACAGGGGAACACTGAAGCTTTCTTT. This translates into CASSQQGNTEAFF.